The 3 T cell receptor beta chains below were found in one sample sequenced in a study of control samples from healthy donors and cancer patients. Assay used: immunoSEQ multiplex PCR; TCRdb lists only in-frame clones, some missing. The table lists about 130,000 clones, roughly 90% of them singletons, with roughly 7.8% in the top ten. The sample consisted of blood. The receptors stem from a man younger than 35 in good health.

V usage is TRBV18 and J usage is TRBJ2-5, with 8 bases matching TRBD1. Per the germline V gene, CDR1 is KGHSH and CDR2 is LQKENI. With 4 bases clipped from V and 4 bases from J, the junction kept 5 bases outside the gene matches. There are 14 residues in the CDR3. DNA for the CDR3: TGTGCCAGCTCACATCAGGGGGCTCTAGAGACCCAGTACTTC. Its translation: CASSHQGALETQYF.

This rearrangement joins TRBV19 to TRBJ1-3; D perhaps matches TRBD1 (5 bases). The V end was cut by 5 bases, the J end by 2 bases, with 7 bases between. This CDR3 spans 13 amino acids. The germline CDR1 and CDR2 sequences are LNHDA and SQIVND (reference sequence). Here the CDR3 DNA reads TGTGCCAGTAGTGGGGCAGCTGGAAACACCATATATTTT. This translates into CASSGAAGNTIYF.

The chain couples TRBV6-1 to TRBJ1-5; D perhaps matches TRBD1 (6 bases). V was cut by 2 bases and J by 2 bases, with 13 bases left in between. The CDR3 totals 16 residues. Germline V gene data show CDR1 as MNHNS and CDR2 as SASEGT. CDR3 sequence reads: CASSELDSSGNQPQHF. CDR3 bases: TGTGCCAGCAGTGAACTGGACAGTAGCGGCAATCAGCCCCAGCATTTT.